A selection of T cell receptor beta chains follows, all from one sample in a study of cytomegalovirus exposure and HLA in healthy donors. Measured with immunoSEQ multiplex PCR; TCRdb has only the in-frame clones, and not every one. Altogether roughly 190,000 clones are present, roughly 80% being singletons, with the ten largest covering approximately 2.8%. The sample consisted of PBMCs. The origin of the receptors is a woman aged 30 to 39 in good health and CMV-seropositive. CDR3s include the opening cysteine and the closing phenylalanine or tryptophan. D genes are given only for firm matches. Some rows have no size entry. The others give once, few or many, or a class for an expanded clone.

d_call	cdr3_length	clone_size	j_call	v_call	cdr3_aa	cdr3_nt
TRBD1	14	.	TRBJ2-7	TRBV10-2	CASRAGQGVYEQYF	TGCGCCAGCAGGGCCGGACAGGGGGTCTACGAGCAGTACTTC
TRBD1	15	.	TRBJ2-2	TRBV11-2	CASSEQGEKAGELFF	TGTGCCAGCAGCGAGCAGGGGGAAAAGGCCGGGGAGCTGTTTTTT
.	13	.	TRBJ2-5	TRBV11-2	CASSTGSWETQYF	TGTGCCAGCAGCACAGGAAGCTGGGAGACCCAGTACTTC
.	13	.	TRBJ1-6	TRBV5-1	CASRTEGRSPLHF	TGCGCCAGCAGGACGGAGGGACGCTCACCCCTCCACTTT
.	13	.	TRBJ1-2	TRBV5-4	CASSLVGAKGYTF	TGTGCCAGCAGCTTGGTAGGGGCGAAGGGCTACACCTTC
.	15	.	TRBJ2-2	TRBV4-1	CASSQDQGVTGELFF	TGCGCCAGCAGCCAAGATCAAGGAGTCACCGGGGAGCTGTTTTTT
TRBD1	16	.	TRBJ1-3	TRBV5-1	CASSPSGQASGNTIYF	TGCGCCAGCAGCCCTTCCGGACAGGCCTCTGGAAACACCATATATTTT
.	11	.	TRBJ1-1	TRBV29-1	CSAEQGRAAFF	TGCAGCGCTGAACAGGGTCGTGCAGCTTTCTTT
TRBD2	15	.	TRBJ2-2	TRBV11-2	CASSPSGGGTGELFF	TGTGCCAGCAGCCCCTCGGGCGGGGGGACCGGGGAGCTGTTTTTT
TRBD1	17	.	TRBJ2-7	TRBV4-1	CASSRGIGTGGRYEQYF	TGCGCCAGCAGCCGCGGGATCGGGACAGGGGGCAGATACGAGCAGTACTTC
.	18	.	TRBJ2-2	TRBV10-3	CAISESTLPNSNTGELFF	TGTGCCATCAGTGAGTCGACTCTCCCAAACTCAAACACCGGGGAGCTGTTTTTT
TRBD2	14	.	TRBJ2-7	TRBV4-2	CASSPIAGVDEQYF	TGTGCCAGCAGCCCAATAGCGGGAGTAGACGAGCAGTACTTC
TRBD2	16	few	TRBJ2-7	TRBV5-4	CASSLGDYSHPYEQYF	TGTGCCAGCAGCTTAGGGGACTACTCGCACCCGTACGAGCAGTACTTC
TRBD1	13	.	TRBJ2-7	TRBV6-5	CATRKTGSYEQYF	TGTGCCACCCGAAAGACAGGGTCCTACGAGCAGTACTTC
TRBD2	15	few	TRBJ2-3	TRBV6-5	CASSRMTSGTDTQYF	TGTGCCAGCAGCAGGATGACTAGCGGCACAGATACGCAGTATTTT
TRBD2	14	.	TRBJ2-3	TRBV19	CASLAGGRGDTQYF	TGTGCCAGTTTAGCGGGAGGGCGGGGAGATACGCAGTATTTT
.	17	.	TRBJ1-5	TRBV18	CASSPAKTAPPDQPQHF	TGTGCCAGCTCACCAGCGAAGACAGCGCCTCCCGATCAGCCCCAGCATTTT
TRBD1	15	.	TRBJ1-5	TRBV9	CASSEGQGGNQPQHF	TGTGCCAGCAGCGAGGGACAGGGTGGCAATCAGCCCCAGCATTTT
TRBD1	14	.	TRBJ1-1	TRBV6-1	CASILRDRDTEAFF	TGTGCCAGCATCCTCCGGGACAGGGACACTGAAGCTTTCTTT
TRBD2	16	.	TRBJ2-1	TRBV4-1	CASSQVGTSGYNEQFF	TGCGCCAGCAGCCAAGTCGGGACTAGCGGTTACAATGAGCAGTTCTTC
TRBD1	18	.	TRBJ2-5	TRBV5-1	CASSLRRPGGRGQETQYF	TGCGCCAGCAGCTTGAGGAGGCCAGGGGGAAGGGGCCAAGAGACCCAGTACTTC
TRBD1	13	few	TRBJ2-7	TRBV10-1	CANRRQGAYEQYF	TGCGCCAACCGCCGACAGGGGGCCTACGAGCAGTACTTC
TRBD1	17	once	TRBJ2-2	TRBV19	CASINAPGQGNSGELFF	TGTGCCAGTATCAATGCCCCGGGACAGGGGAATTCCGGGGAGCTGTTTTTT
.	16	.	TRBJ1-1	TRBV18	CASSDKTGGYRTEAFF	TGTGCCAGCTCTGACAAGACGGGGGGCTATCGTACTGAAGCTTTCTTT
.	14	.	TRBJ2-1	TRBV19	CASSISVLYNEQFF	TGTGCCAGTAGTATTAGCGTTCTCTACAATGAGCAGTTCTTC
.	11	.	TRBJ2-7	TRBV28	CASSFVYEQYF	TGTGCCAGCAGTTTCGTCTACGAGCAGTACTTC
.	12	.	TRBJ2-1	TRBV28	CASRFGINEQFF	TGTGCCAGTAGATTCGGGATCAATGAGCAGTTCTTC
TRBD2	16	.	TRBJ2-1	TRBV29-1	CSGLLTGGRNYNEQFF	TGCAGCGGCCTTCTCACTGGCGGGAGGAACTACAATGAGCAGTTCTTC
.	11	.	TRBJ2-7	TRBV5-4	CASSSPYEQYF	TGTGCCAGCAGCTCTCCCTACGAGCAGTACTTC
.	13	few	TRBJ2-5	TRBV11-1	CASQTDSQETQYF	TGTGCCAGCCAAACGGACAGTCAAGAGACCCAGTACTTC
.	12	.	TRBJ2-7	TRBV27	CASSFLGDEQYF	TGTGCCAGCAGTTTTCTCGGGGACGAGCAGTACTTC
.	16	.	TRBJ1-1	TRBV6-5	CASSYSNRGVGTEAFF	TGTGCCAGCAGTTACTCGAATCGAGGAGTAGGCACTGAAGCTTTCTTT
.	14	.	TRBJ1-2	TRBV5-5	CASSPRTANYGYTF	TGTGCCAGCAGCCCACGCACAGCTAACTATGGCTACACCTTC
TRBD2	13	.	TRBJ2-7	TRBV10-2	CASRGGAPAEQYF	TGCGCCAGCCGGGGGGGGGCGCCCGCCGAGCAGTACTTC
.	15	.	TRBJ1-2	TRBV12-5	CASGLALGGNYGYTF	TGTGCTAGTGGTTTGGCCCTTGGGGGGAACTATGGCTACACCTTC
.	15	.	TRBJ2-7	TRBV6-5	CASKVGEQGPNEQYF	TGTGCCAGTAAGGTCGGGGAGCAAGGCCCCAACGAGCAGTACTTC
TRBD1	14	.	TRBJ1-1	TRBV6-1	CASDRAIFGTEAFF	TGTGCCAGTGACAGGGCAATTTTTGGAACTGAAGCTTTCTTT
.	14	.	TRBJ2-1	TRBV7-2	CASSLSGSFNEQFF	TGTGCCAGCAGCTTGTCCGGGAGCTTCAATGAGCAGTTCTTC
.	12	.	TRBJ1-1	TRBV28	CASGSGQLEAFF	TGTGCCAGCGGTTCCGGACAGCTTGAAGCTTTCTTT
.	16	.	TRBJ1-6	TRBV19	CASSIKLVSYNSPLHF	TGTGCCAGTAGCATAAAGCTGGTTTCCTATAATTCACCCCTCCACTTT
.	14	.	TRBJ2-7	TRBV28	CASSPTMPAYEQYF	TGTGCCAGCAGTCCCACTATGCCGGCATACGAGCAGTACTTC
TRBD2	14	.	TRBJ2-7	TRBV7-2	CASSVDRTSYEQYF	TGTGCCAGCAGCGTAGACCGGACTAGCTACGAGCAGTACTTC
.	14	.	TRBJ2-5	TRBV5-1	CASSPRGGLETQYF	TGCGCCAGCAGCCCAAGGGGGGGTTTGGAGACCCAGTACTTC
.	13	.	TRBJ2-7	TRBV19	CASSQAHRDQQYF	TGTGCCAGTAGCCAGGCCCACAGGGACCAGCAGTACTTC
TRBD1	16	once	TRBJ1-5	TRBV19	CASSPRDRGTHQPQHF	TGTGCCAGTAGTCCCCGGGACAGGGGGACCCATCAGCCCCAGCATTTT
TRBD2	16	.	TRBJ2-2	TRBV27	CASSPFTSAGTGELFF	TGTGCCAGCAGTCCATTCACTAGCGCTGGAACCGGGGAGCTGTTTTTT
.	14	.	TRBJ2-7	TRBV5-1	CASSLRRDSYEQYF	TGCGCCAGCAGCTTGAGGCGGGACTCCTACGAGCAGTACTTC
TRBD2	15	.	TRBJ2-1	TRBV28	CAVSDTSGGKGEQFF	TGTGCCGTTTCGGATACTAGCGGGGGCAAGGGGGAGCAGTTCTTC
TRBD2	15	.	TRBJ2-5	TRBV5-1	CASSGLAGSQEAQYF	TGCGCCAGCAGCGGTCTAGCGGGATCCCAAGAGGCCCAGTACTTC
.	16	.	TRBJ1-5	TRBV18	CASSPSQTGSNQPQHF	TGTGCCAGCTCACCTAGCCAGACAGGTAGCAATCAGCCCCAGCATTTT
.	12	.	TRBJ1-1	TRBV28	CASSLLGNEAFF	TGTGCCAGCAGTTTATTGGGCAACGAAGCTTTCTTT
TRBD2	15	.	TRBJ2-7	TRBV11-2	CASSLSGSHSYEQYF	TGTGCCAGCAGCTTGAGCGGGAGCCACTCCTACGAGCAGTACTTC
TRBD2	15	.	TRBJ2-3	TRBV27	CASSLTSGSTDTQYF	TGTGCCAGCAGTTTAACTAGCGGGAGCACAGATACGCAGTATTTT
.	14	few	TRBJ2-7	TRBV19	CARRHIIWIYEQYF	TGTGCCAGACGACACATCATTTGGATCTACGAGCAGTACTTC
.	15	.	TRBJ2-2	TRBV15	CATSRDGATPGELFF	TGTGCCACCAGCAGAGATGGAGCCACGCCGGGGGAGCTGTTTTTT
TRBD2	16	once	TRBJ2-2	TRBV28	CASSLGVAGVAGELFF	TGTGCCAGCAGTTTAGGAGTAGCGGGAGTTGCCGGGGAGCTGTTTTTT